The text below deals with one T cell receptor beta chain. The sample belongs to a study of blood T cell repertoires in COVID-19. Study at large: The study drew acute and convalescent COVID-19 samples from the United States, Italy and Spain.

The method was immunoSEQ multiplex PCR; TCRdb's version includes in-frame clones alone and lacks a portion of them. The sample carries about 59,000 clones, about 88% recorded once. CDR1 is LNHDA, CDR2 SQIVND, per germline (reference sequence). The J segment lost 2 bases and the V segment lost 0 bases, leaving 3 bases of the junction unmatched. The CDR3 contains 16 residues. This rearrangement joins TRBV19 to TRBJ2-7, with 11 bases aligning to TRBD2. The sample comprised peripheral blood. This receptor was identified in a man older than 75 in a cohort sampled during active COVID-19. The DNA for the CDR3 is TGTGCCAGTAGTATAGATGGTAGCGGGGGGGCCTACGAGCAGTACTTC. Translating gives CASSIDGSGGAYEQYF.